This TCR beta chain was observed in a study of OX40 agonist ivuxolimab in advanced cancers. Overall study context: Cohort: 80% to 90% men, mean age roughly 60, aged about 20 to 90.

Some clones are missing from TCRdb's copy, which holds only in-frame ones; the method was immunoSEQ multiplex PCR. This sample has 25,000 to 35,000 clones; approximately 84% occur once, and the top ten carry roughly 21%. V gave up 4 bases and J gave up 2 bases, with 21 bases separating them. The CDR3 sequence is 17 residues long. Germline CDR1 and CDR2: MNHNS and SASEGT. The TCR comes from an adult with an advanced solid tumor such as melanoma, head and neck, liver or kidney cancer. This chain joins TRBV6-1 and TRBJ2-7; D ambiguous. Source: CD4+ or CD8+ T cells sorted from blood, taken in a trial of the OX40 agonist ivuxolimab. The CDR3 reads CASSVSERTRVPYEQYF. In DNA, the CDR3 is TGTGCCAGCAGTGTCTCGGAGAGGACCCGGGTCCCCTACGAGCAGTACTTC.